What follows describes a single T cell receptor (beta chain). This record belongs to a study of control samples from healthy donors and cancer patients. The data were produced by immunoSEQ multiplex PCR, yet TCRdb's version contains in-frame clones alone and is incomplete. The data show approximately 150,000 clones, with under 95% seen just once and 1.1% to 1.5% held by the top ten. Trimming removed 7 bases from V and 3 bases from J; junction bases left unmatched: 7. Germline V gives CDR1 MNHEY, CDR2 SVGAGI. The CDR3 loop spans 15 amino acids. Material for sequencing was blood. The chain uses TRBV6-5 and TRBJ2-2; 8 positions agree with TRBD1. This TCR derives from a woman aged 18 to 35 in good health. In DNA form, the CDR3 reads TGTGCCAGCATACGGGACAGGAGATACACCGGGGAGCTGTTTTTT. It yields the protein CASIRDRRYTGELFF.